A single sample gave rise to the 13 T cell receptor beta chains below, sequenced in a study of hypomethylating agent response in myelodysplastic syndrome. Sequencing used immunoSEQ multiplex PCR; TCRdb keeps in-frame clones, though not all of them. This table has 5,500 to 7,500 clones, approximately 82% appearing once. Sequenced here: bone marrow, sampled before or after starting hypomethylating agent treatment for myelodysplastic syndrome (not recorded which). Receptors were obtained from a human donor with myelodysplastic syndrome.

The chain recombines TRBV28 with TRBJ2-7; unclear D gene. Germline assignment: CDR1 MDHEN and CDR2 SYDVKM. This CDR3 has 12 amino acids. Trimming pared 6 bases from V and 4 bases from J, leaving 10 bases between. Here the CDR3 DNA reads TGTGCCAGCAGGACCGACGGTTACGAGCAGTACTTC. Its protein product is CASRTDGYEQYF. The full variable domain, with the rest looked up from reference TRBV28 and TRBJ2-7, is DVKVTQSSRYLVKRTGEKVFLECVQDMDHENMFWYRQDPGLGLRLIYFSYDVKMKEKGDIPEGYSVSREKKERFSLILESASTNQTSMYLCASRTDGYEQYFGPGTRLTVT.

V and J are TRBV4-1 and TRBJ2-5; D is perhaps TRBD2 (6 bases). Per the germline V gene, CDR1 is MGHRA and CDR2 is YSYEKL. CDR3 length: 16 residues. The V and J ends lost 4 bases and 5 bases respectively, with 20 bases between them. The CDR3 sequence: CASSPRRTRGLETQYF. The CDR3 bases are TGCGCCAGCAGCCCCAGACGGACCCGGGGGTTGGAGACCCAGTACTTC.

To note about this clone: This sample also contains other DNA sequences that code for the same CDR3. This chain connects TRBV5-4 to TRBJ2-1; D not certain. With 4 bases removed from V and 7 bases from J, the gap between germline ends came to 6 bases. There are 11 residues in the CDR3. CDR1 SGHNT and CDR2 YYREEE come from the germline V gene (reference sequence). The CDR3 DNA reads TGTGCCAGCAGCGGGTGGAATGAGCAGTTCTTC. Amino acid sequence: CASSGWNEQFF.

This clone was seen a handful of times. This CDR3 reads CASSQAWGQPQHF. The CDR3 DNA is TGCGCCAGCAGCCAAGCTTGGGGTCAGCCCCAGCATTTT. V is TRBV4-1 and J is TRBJ1-5; D is uncertain. The V gene lost 1 base and the J gene lost 6 bases, with 7 bases spanning the gap. CDR3 size: 13 residues. Germline V gene sequence: CDR1 MGHRA, CDR2 YSYEKL.

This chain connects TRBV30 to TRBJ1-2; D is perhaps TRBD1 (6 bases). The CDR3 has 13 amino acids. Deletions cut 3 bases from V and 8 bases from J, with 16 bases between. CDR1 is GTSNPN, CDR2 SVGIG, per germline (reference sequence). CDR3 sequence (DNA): TGTGCCTGGAGGGGGCAGGGGTTGGGAGGCTACACCTTC. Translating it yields CAWRGQGLGGYTF.

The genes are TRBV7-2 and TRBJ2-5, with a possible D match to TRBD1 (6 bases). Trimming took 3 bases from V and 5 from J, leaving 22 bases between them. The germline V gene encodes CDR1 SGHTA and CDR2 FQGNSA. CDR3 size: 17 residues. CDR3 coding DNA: TGTGCCAGCAGCTTGTTAGGCAGGGGAAGTAAGGGGGAGACCCAGTACTTC. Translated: CASSLLGRGSKGETQYF.

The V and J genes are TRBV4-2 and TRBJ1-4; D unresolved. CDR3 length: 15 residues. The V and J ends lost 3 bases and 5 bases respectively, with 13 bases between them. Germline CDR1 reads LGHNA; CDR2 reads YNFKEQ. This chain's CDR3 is CASSQMETENEKLFF. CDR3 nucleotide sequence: TGTGCCAGCAGCCAGATGGAGACCGAAAATGAAAAACTGTTTTTT.

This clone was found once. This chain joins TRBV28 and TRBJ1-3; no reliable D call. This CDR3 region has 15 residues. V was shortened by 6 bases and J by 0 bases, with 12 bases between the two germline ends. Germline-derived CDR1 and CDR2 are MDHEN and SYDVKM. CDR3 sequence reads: CASRSPSNSGNTIYF. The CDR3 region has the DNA TGTGCCAGCAGGTCCCCCTCGAACTCTGGAAACACCATATATTTT.

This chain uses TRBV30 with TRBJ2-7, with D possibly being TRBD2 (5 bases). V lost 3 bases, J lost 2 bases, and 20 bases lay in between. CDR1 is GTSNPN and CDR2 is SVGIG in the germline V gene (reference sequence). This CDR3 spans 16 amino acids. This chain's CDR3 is CAWSKLQGLRAYEQYF. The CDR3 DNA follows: TGTGCCTGGAGCAAACTACAAGGTTTGAGGGCCTACGAGCAGTACTTC.

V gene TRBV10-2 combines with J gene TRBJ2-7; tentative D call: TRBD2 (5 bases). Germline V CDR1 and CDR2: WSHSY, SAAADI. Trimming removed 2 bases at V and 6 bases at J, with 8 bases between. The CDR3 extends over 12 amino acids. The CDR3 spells CASSENGVEQYV. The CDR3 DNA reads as TGCGCCAGCAGTGAGAACGGGGTCGAGCAGTACGTC.

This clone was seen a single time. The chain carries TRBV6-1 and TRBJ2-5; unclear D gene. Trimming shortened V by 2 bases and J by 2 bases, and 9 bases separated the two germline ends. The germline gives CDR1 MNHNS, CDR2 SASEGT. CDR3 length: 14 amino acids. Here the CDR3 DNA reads TGTGCCAGCAGTGAAATGAGGAATCAAGAGACCCAGTACTTC. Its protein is CASSEMRNQETQYF.

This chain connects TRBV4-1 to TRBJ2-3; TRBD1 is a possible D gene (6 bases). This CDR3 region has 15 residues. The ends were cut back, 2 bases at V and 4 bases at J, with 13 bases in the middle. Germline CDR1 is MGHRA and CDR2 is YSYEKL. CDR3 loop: CASSQIVTGSDTQYF. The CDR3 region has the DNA TGCGCCAGCAGCCAAATAGTAACAGGGTCAGATACGCAGTATTTT.

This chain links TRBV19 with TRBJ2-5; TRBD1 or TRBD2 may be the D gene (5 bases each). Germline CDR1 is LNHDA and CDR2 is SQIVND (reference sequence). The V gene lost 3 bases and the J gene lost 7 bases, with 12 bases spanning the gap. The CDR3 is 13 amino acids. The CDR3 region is CASSIMGDGTQYF. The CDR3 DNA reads TGTGCCAGTAGTATTATGGGGGATGGGACCCAGTACTTC. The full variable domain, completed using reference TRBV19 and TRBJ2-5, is DGGITQSPKYLFRKEGQNVTLSCEQNLNHDAMYWYRQDPGQGLRLIYYSQIVNDFQKGDIAEGYSVSREKKESFPLTVTSAQKNPTAFYLCASSIMGDGTQYFGPGTRLLVL.